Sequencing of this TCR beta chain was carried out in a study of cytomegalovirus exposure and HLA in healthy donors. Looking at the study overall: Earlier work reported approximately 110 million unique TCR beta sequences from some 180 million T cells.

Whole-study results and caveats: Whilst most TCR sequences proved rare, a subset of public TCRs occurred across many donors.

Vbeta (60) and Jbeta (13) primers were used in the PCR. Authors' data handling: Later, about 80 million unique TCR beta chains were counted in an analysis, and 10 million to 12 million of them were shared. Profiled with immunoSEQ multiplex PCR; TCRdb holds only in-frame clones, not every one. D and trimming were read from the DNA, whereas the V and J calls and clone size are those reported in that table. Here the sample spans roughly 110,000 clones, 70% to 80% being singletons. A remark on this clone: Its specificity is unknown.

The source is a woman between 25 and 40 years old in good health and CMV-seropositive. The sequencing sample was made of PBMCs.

The CDR3 is CASLRTGGAGGELFF. The CDR3, as DNA: TGTGCCAGCCTCCGGACAGGGGGCGCCGGCGGGGAGCTGTTTTTT. This chain links TRBV2 with TRBJ2-2, with 11 bases aligning to TRBD1. This CDR3 contains 15 residues. Per the germline V gene, CDR1 is SNHLY and CDR2 is FYNNEI. After removal of 8 bases from V and 7 bases from J, the junction contained 9 bases not matched to a gene.